What follows are 8 T cell receptor beta chains derived from one specimen sequenced in a study of identical twins. TCRdb used MiXCR to reprocess the 5' RACE reads, holding one entry per CDR3 protein. Counted here are 250,000 or so distinct CDR3 sequences, roughly 13% occurring once; the ten biggest clones make up roughly 4%. This sample also appeared in a second study, on yellow fever vaccine responses in identical twins.

The sample consisted of memory (CD45RO+) T cells sorted from blood. All receptors come from a woman in her late teens or twenties in good health.

Only a few counts were recorded for this clonotype. The V gene is TRBV20-1, the J gene TRBJ2-1; maybe TRBD2 (5 bases). Germline lookup yields CDR1 DFQATT and CDR2 SNEGSKA (reference sequence). The CDR3 contains 12 residues. Trimming removed 3 bases from V and 3 bases from J, with 6 bases in between. Here the CDR3 reads CSASSDYNEQFF. Written as DNA, the CDR3 is TGCAGTGCTAGTAGCGACTACAATGAGCAGTTCTTC.

The chain links TRBV10-3 to TRBJ2-5, with D uncertain. Trimming took off 0 bases at V and 3 bases at J, with 5 bases between the two ends. The CDR3 loop spans 13 amino acids. Germline assignment: CDR1 ENHRY and CDR2 SYGVKD. The DNA of the CDR3 is TGTGCCATCAGTGAGTCTCCTAAAGAGACCCAGTACTTC. Its protein is CAISESPKETQYF.

In DNA, the CDR3 is TGTGCCAGCAGCTCGGGCGGTACAGATACGCAGTATTTT. Translation: CASSSGGTDTQYF. The J gene is TRBJ2-3, the V gene TRBV5-6; D unresolved. The CDR3 extends over 13 amino acids. The V end was cut by 3 bases, the J end by 3 bases, with 8 bases between. Germline loops: CDR1 SGHDT, CDR2 YYEEEE.

This clonotype was seen repeatedly, ten times or more. The chain couples TRBV10-3 to TRBJ2-1; D not resolved. V lost 7 bases and J lost 16, with 14 bases in between. The CDR3 is made up of 10 amino acids. CDR1 and CDR2 (germline): ENHRY, SYGVKD. The CDR3 DNA is TGTGCCATCAAGGGTGCTCAGAAATTCTTC. It is translated as CAIKGAQKFF.

Many counts were recorded for this clonotype. This chain connects TRBV9 to TRBJ2-2, with D perhaps TRBD1 (7 bases). Germline CDR1 is SGDLS and CDR2 is YYNGEE. V lost 0 bases to trimming and J lost 3 bases, with 9 bases between them. This CDR3 spans 15 amino acids. This chain's CDR3 is CASSVVRGDTGELFF. CDR3 in DNA: TGTGCCAGCAGCGTAGTCAGGGGGGACACCGGGGAGCTGTTTTTT.

In the case of this clonotype: Germline is not matched at one junction end, which may reflect a read error. This rearrangement joins TRBV5-6 to TRBJ2-3; 7 bases are a match to TRBD2. Germline V lookup: CDR1 SGHDT, CDR2 YYEEEE. The CDR3 extends over 15 amino acids. CDR3 in amino acids: CASSLGRVRGDTQYF. CDR3 in DNA: TGTGCCAGCAGTTTGGGGAGGGTCCGGGGGGATACGCAGTATTTT.

This clonotype was seen more than once but under ten times. The chain links TRBV7-9 to TRBJ2-7, with D possibly being TRBD2 (5 bases). The CDR3 loop spans 15 amino acids. CDR1 is SEHNR and CDR2 is FQNEAQ in the germline V gene (reference sequence). V was clipped by 4 bases and J by 3 bases, with 16 bases between them. CDR3 amino acids: CASSSQGGGLYEQYF. In nucleotides, the CDR3 is TGTGCCAGCAGCTCCCAAGGAGGTGGACTCTACGAGCAGTACTTC.

The gene calls are TRBV5-1 and TRBJ2-2; 7 bases are a match to TRBD1. This CDR3 has 15 amino acids. Germline V gene sequence: CDR1 SGHRS, CDR2 YFSETQ. Germline trimming cut 4 bases from V and 7 bases from J; bases unmatched to any gene: 10. The CDR3 coding sequence is TGCGCCAGCAGCCCCCTGACAGGGTTTGACGGGGAGCTGTTTTTT. It is translated as CASSPLTGFDGELFF.